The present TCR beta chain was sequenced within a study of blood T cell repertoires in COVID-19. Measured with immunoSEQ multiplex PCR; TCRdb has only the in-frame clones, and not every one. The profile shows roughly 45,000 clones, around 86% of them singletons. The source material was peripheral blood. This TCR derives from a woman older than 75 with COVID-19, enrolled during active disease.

The CDR3 reads CASSYSGTNTGELFF. CDR3 nucleotides: TGTGCCAGCAGTTACTCGGGGACTAACACCGGGGAGCTGTTTTTT. V usage is TRBV6-5 and J usage is TRBJ2-2, with D possibly TRBD2 on 6 matching bases. Germline lookup yields CDR1 MNHEY and CDR2 SVGAGI. The CDR3 sequence is 15 residues long. V was pared by 0 bases and J by 2 bases, with 7 bases between.